Below are 19 T cell receptor beta chains sequenced from a single sample in a study of radiotherapy plus CTLA-4 blockade in lung cancer. The table came from immunoSEQ multiplex PCR; TCRdb's copy has only in-frame clones and leaves some out. The profile shows just over 35,000 clones, approximately 85% of them singletons. The specimen was peripheral blood, collected from a patient treated with radiotherapy plus ipilimumab. The receptors come from a human donor with non-small cell lung cancer who had stable disease on radiotherapy plus ipilimumab.

The chain uses TRBV7-8 and TRBJ2-7, with D unresolved. The CDR3 is made up of 13 amino acids. V was trimmed by 1 base and J by 1 base, leaving 5 bases between them. Germline-derived CDR1 and CDR2 are SGHVS and FQNEAQ. The CDR3 DNA sequence: TGTGCCAGCAGCTTAGGGCGGTCCTACGAGCAGTACTTC. As protein: CASSLGRSYEQYF.

This clone was seen a single time. This sequence joins TRBV7-9 and TRBJ2-5; 11 bases align to TRBD1. The germline CDR1 and CDR2 sequences are SEHNR and FQNEAQ (reference sequence). V lost 2 bases and J lost 3; bases outside the gene matches: 2. The CDR3 has 15 amino acids. The CDR3 loop reads CASSLWTGGEETQYF. The CDR3 coding sequence is TGTGCCAGCAGCTTATGGACAGGGGGCGAAGAGACCCAGTACTTC. The full variable domain, with the rest looked up from reference TRBV7-9 and TRBJ2-5, is DTGVSQNPRHKITKRGQNVTFRCDPISEHNRLYWYRQTLGQGPEFLTYFQNEAQLEKSRLLSDRFSAERPKGSFSTLEIQRTEQGDSAMYLCASSLWTGGEETQYFGPGTRLLVL.

This chain joins TRBV20-1 and TRBJ1-1, with D maybe TRBD1 (5 bases). This CDR3 contains 11 residues. CDR1 and CDR2 from the germline V gene are DFQATT and SNEGSKA (reference sequence). V lost 5 bases, J lost 5 bases, and 9 bases lay in between. In DNA, the CDR3 is TGCAGTGCTCCGACAGAAACTGAAGCTTTCTTT. It is translated as CSAPTETEAFF.

V is TRBV27 and J is TRBJ2-1; maybe TRBD2 (5 bases). The CDR3 extends over 16 amino acids. The germline gives CDR1 MNHEY, CDR2 SMNVEV (reference sequence). V shed 3 bases and J shed 2 bases, with 14 bases lying between them. CDR3 bases: TGTGCCAGCAGTTTCCGGGATGTGAGCCCCTACAATGAGCAGTTCTTC. The encoded protein is CASSFRDVSPYNEQFF.

This clone was counted a few times. The J gene is TRBJ2-5, the V gene TRBV20-1; D is perhaps TRBD1 (5 bases). The better agreement between TRBJ2-7 and the DNA end casts doubt on the J call. This CDR3 is 11 amino acids long. CDR1 and CDR2 from the germline V gene are DFQATT and SNEGSKA (reference sequence). The CDR3 protein is CSATQGYEQYF. The CDR3 DNA follows: TGCAGTGCTACCCAGGGATACGAGCAGTACTTC.

The genes are TRBV2 and TRBJ2-3, with D unresolved. Germline CDR1 and CDR2: SNHLY and FYNNEI. The CDR3 runs 15 residues. The V gene lost 0 bases and the J gene lost 2 bases, with 9 bases spanning the gap. CDR3 residues: CASSEASQATDTQYF. CDR3 sequence (DNA): TGTGCCAGCAGTGAAGCTTCCCAAGCCACAGATACGCAGTATTTT.

V is TRBV9 and J is TRBJ2-5, with a weak D call TRBD2 (5 bases). The J call may not be correct, given that the DNA end is closer to TRBJ2-7. CDR3 length: 15 residues. Germline V gives CDR1 SGDLS, CDR2 YYNGEE. The CDR3 DNA reads as TGTGCCAGCAGCGTAGGTGGGGAGATTTCCTACGAGCAGTACTTC. Its protein is CASSVGGEISYEQYF.

This chain uses TRBV28 with TRBJ1-2; 9 positions match TRBD1. The V and J ends lost 2 bases and 8 bases, in that order; junction bases with no gene match: 6. From germline, CDR1 is MDHEN and CDR2 SYDVKM. The CDR3 sequence is 14 residues long. The CDR3: CASSLTGGARGYTF. In DNA form, the CDR3 reads TGTGCCAGCAGTTTAACAGGGGGCGCCAGGGGCTACACCTTC.

The rearrangement uses TRBV4-3 and TRBJ2-7; D ambiguous. The germline V and J ends were trimmed by 1 base and 4 bases, with 14 bases remaining between them. Germline CDR1 LGHNA, CDR2 YSLEER. The CDR3 contains 15 residues. The CDR3 bases are TGCGCCAGCAGCCAAGCACAAGATCTCTTTTACGAGCAGTACTTC. Its protein is CASSQAQDLFYEQYF.

The chain recombines TRBV7-9 with TRBJ1-2; weak D call: TRBD1 (5 bases). V was clipped by 4 bases and J by 5 bases, with 26 bases between them. From germline, CDR1 is SEHNR and CDR2 FQNEAQ (reference sequence). The CDR3 extends over 18 amino acids. The DNA of the CDR3 is TGTGCCAGCAGCTCGCTCGATTTGGCAGGGTCTCTGGATTATGGCTACACCTTC. This encodes CASSSLDLAGSLDYGYTF.

The chain employs TRBV9 and TRBJ1-2; 8 bases line up with TRBD1. CDR1 is SGDLS and CDR2 is YYNGEE in the germline V gene. V shed 0 bases and J 2 bases; nucleotides not matched to a gene: 3. The CDR3 is 15 residues long. CDR3 DNA: TGTGCCAGCAGCGTAGGAGGGACAGGAAACTATGGCTACACCTTC. Residues: CASSVGGTGNYGYTF.

The V call is TRBV5-1, the J call TRBJ2-4; 7 bases agree with TRBD1. The germline CDR1 and CDR2 sequences are SGHRS and YFSETQ. V lost 1 base, J lost 0 bases, and 10 bases stayed unmatched. CDR3 size: 18 residues. The CDR3, as DNA: TGCGCCAGCAGCTTGTCACTCCGGGACAGCCTAGCCAAAAACATTCAGTACTTC. Its protein is CASSLSLRDSLAKNIQYF.

This clone was found once. V is TRBV9 and J is TRBJ2-1, with TRBD2 matching over 7 bases. This CDR3 is 17 amino acids long. From germline, CDR1 is SGDLS and CDR2 YYNGEE. J was trimmed by 5 bases and V by 4 bases; bases with no gene match: 15. CDR3 nucleotide sequence: TGTGCCAGCAGCCGGGGGAGGGGAGTAGGCCCCGACAATGAGCAGTTCTTC. Translating gives CASSRGRGVGPDNEQFF.

This rearrangement joins TRBV7-7 to TRBJ2-5, with 13 bases aligning to TRBD2. In germline, CDR1 is SSHAT, CDR2 FNYEAQ (reference sequence). J was trimmed by 5 bases and V by 4 bases; bases with no gene match: 4. This CDR3 contains 15 residues. The CDR3: CASSSTSGRPETQYF. The CDR3 nucleotides are TGTGCCAGCAGCTCGACTAGCGGGAGGCCGGAGACCCAGTACTTC.

This clone was counted a single time. The gene calls are TRBV18 and TRBJ2-5, with TRBD1 identical over 9 bases. V was clipped by 4 bases and J by 4 bases; unmatched bases: 7. CDR1 and CDR2 (germline): KGHSH, LQKENI. This CDR3 spans 15 amino acids. The CDR3 here is CASSQAGQGLETQYF. Here the CDR3 DNA reads TGTGCCAGCTCACAAGCGGGACAGGGATTAGAGACCCAGTACTTC.

The rearrangement links TRBV5-4 to TRBJ2-1; D possibly corresponds to TRBD2 (6 bases). V lost 4 bases and J lost 5, with 16 bases in between. CDR3 length: 15 amino acids. Germline CDR1 and CDR2: SGHNT and YYREEE (reference sequence). CDR3 region: CASSLRRDLNNEQFF. For the CDR3, the DNA is TGTGCCAGCAGCCTTAGGCGGGACCTTAACAATGAGCAGTTCTTC. Full variable domain (outside the CDR3, taken from reference TRBV5-4 and TRBJ2-1): ETGVTQSPTHLIKTRGQQVTLRCSSQSGHNTVSWYQQALGQGPQFIFQYYREEENGRGNFPPRFSGLQFPNYSSELNVNALELDDSALYLCASSLRRDLNNEQFFGPGTRLTVL.

The gene calls are TRBV6-5 and TRBJ1-1; maybe TRBD1 (5 bases). Trimming pared 4 bases from V and 0 bases from J, leaving 9 bases between. Per the germline V gene, CDR1 is MNHEY and CDR2 is SVGAGI. The CDR3 contains 14 residues. For the CDR3, the DNA is TGTGCCAGCAGTTTTTCAGGGATGAACACTGAAGCTTTCTTT. Its protein is CASSFSGMNTEAFF.

This CDR3 is CASSPHGDSNQPQHF. In DNA, the CDR3 is TGTGCCAGCAGTCCTCACGGAGATAGCAATCAGCCCCAGCATTTT. The rearrangement links TRBV25-1 to TRBJ1-5; the D is unclear. CDR1 and CDR2 from the germline V gene are MGHDK and SYGVNS. Trimming shortened V by 5 bases and J by 0 bases, and 11 bases separated the two germline ends. This CDR3 is built from 15 residues.

The chain employs TRBV5-4 and TRBJ1-1, with a tentative D call TRBD1 (5 bases). The CDR3 is made up of 15 amino acids. Germline CDR1 reads SGHNT; CDR2 reads YYREEE (reference sequence). V dropped 0 bases and J dropped 1 base, with 10 bases sitting between them. CDR3 region: CASSLEGRPNTEAFF. For the CDR3, the DNA is TGTGCCAGCAGCTTGGAGGGGCGCCCGAACACTGAAGCTTTCTTT.